This T cell receptor beta chain originates from a study of cytomegalovirus exposure and HLA in healthy donors. Study conclusions and caveats: Three chains linked to CMV were shown in vitro to be specific for CMV antigens.

With 7 bases removed from V and 2 bases from J, the gap between germline ends came to 14 bases. This CDR3 has 14 amino acids. The germline V gene has CDR1 SNHLY and CDR2 FYNNEI. The PCR employed 60 Vbeta primers together with 13 Jbeta primers. Using immunoSEQ multiplex PCR, the repertoire was profiled, and TCRdb retains in-frame clones only, with some absent. This sample has roughly 200,000 clones, with roughly 68% found just once. This clone was recorded a few times. Its antigen is undetermined. Sequenced: PBMCs. The rearrangement uses TRBV2 and TRBJ1-1, with unresolved D. The receptor was derived from a man between 40 and 49 years old in good health and CMV-seropositive. DNA of the CDR3: TGTGCCAGCACCTCTGGAGACCTCAACACTGAAGCTTTCTTT. Translated, it gives CASTSGDLNTEAFF.